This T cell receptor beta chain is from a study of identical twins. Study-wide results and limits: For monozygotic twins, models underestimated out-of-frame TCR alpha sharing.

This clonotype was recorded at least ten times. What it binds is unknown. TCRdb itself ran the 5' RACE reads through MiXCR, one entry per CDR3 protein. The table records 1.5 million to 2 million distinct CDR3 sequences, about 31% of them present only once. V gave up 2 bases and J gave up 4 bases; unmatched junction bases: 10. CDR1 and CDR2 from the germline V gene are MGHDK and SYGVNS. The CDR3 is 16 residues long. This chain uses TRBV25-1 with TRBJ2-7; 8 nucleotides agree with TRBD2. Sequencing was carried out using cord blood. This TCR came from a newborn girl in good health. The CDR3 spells CASSEQREREFYEQYF. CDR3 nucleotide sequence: TGTGCCAGCAGTGAACAACGGGAGCGGGAGTTTTACGAGCAGTACTTC.